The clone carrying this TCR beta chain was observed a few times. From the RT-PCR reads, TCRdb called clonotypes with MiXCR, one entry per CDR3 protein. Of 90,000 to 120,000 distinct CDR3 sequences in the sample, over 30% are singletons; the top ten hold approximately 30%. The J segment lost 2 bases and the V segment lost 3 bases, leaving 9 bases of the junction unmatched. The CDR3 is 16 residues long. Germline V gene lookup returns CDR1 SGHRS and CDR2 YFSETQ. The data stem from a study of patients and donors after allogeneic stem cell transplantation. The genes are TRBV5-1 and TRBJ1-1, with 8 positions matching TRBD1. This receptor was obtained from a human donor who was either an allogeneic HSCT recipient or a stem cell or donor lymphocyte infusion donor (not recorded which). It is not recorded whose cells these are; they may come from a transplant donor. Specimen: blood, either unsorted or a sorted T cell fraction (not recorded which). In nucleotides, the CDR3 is TGCGCCAGCAGCTCCCAACGACAGGGGAGAAACACTGAAGCTTTCTTT. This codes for CASSSQRQGRNTEAFF.